This T cell receptor (beta chain) was recorded in a study of CD8+CD57+ T cells in acquired aplastic anemia. Overall study context: Healthy donor CD4+ cell samples had a mean of around 10 million reads. Study results and caveats: The study found no significant CD8+ Simpson's diversity difference between patients and controls.

This clonotype was seen ten or more times. Its cognate antigen is unknown. TCR beta VDJ combinations and CDR3 sequences were profiled from genomic DNA. TCRdb recomputed calls from the reads with MiXCR, one row per CDR3 protein. Among over 150,000 distinct CDR3 sequences, approximately 50% were seen once, and the ten largest hold about 16%. The TCR sequence derives from a human donor in good health, serving as a control. The sample taken for sequencing was sorted CD4+, CD8+, or CD8+CD57+ T cells (not recorded which) from PBMCs.

The DNA of the CDR3 is TGCAGTGCCACAGGACAGGGCCAACTGTTTTTT. This gives the protein CSATGQGQLFF. The chain uses TRBV20-1 and TRBJ1-4; 8 nucleotides align to TRBD1. Germline V lookup: CDR1 DFQATT, CDR2 SNEGSKA (reference sequence). V was clipped by 6 bases and J by 12 bases; unmatched bases: 6. This CDR3 is built from 11 residues.